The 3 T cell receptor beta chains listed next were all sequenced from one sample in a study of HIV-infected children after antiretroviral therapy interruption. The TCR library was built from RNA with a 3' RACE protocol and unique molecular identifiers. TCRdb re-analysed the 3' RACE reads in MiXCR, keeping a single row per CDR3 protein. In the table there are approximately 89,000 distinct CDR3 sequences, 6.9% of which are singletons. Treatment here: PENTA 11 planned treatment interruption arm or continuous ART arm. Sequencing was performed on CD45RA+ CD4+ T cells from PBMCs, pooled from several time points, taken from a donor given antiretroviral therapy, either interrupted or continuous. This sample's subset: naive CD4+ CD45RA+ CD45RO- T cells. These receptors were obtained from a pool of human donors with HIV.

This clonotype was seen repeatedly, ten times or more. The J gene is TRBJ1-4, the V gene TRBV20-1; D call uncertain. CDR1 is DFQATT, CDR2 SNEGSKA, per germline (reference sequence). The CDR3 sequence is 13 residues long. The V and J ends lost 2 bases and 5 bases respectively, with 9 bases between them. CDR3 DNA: TGCAGTGCTAGATTACAGTCGAATGAAAAACTGTTTTTT. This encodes CSARLQSNEKLFF.

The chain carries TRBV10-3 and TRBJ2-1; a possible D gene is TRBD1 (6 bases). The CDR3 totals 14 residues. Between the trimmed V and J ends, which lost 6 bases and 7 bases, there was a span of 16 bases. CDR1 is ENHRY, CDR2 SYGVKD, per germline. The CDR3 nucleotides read TGTGCCATCAGAGTCACAGGGACGGAGAATGAGCAGTTCTTC. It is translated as CAIRVTGTENEQFF.

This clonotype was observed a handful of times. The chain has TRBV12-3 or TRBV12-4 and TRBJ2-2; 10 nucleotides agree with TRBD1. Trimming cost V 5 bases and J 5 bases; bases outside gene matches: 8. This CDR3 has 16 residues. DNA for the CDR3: TGTGCCAGCAGTGAGCGCCCGGGACAGGGGACCGGGGAGCTGTTTTTT. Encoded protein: CASSERPGQGTGELFF.